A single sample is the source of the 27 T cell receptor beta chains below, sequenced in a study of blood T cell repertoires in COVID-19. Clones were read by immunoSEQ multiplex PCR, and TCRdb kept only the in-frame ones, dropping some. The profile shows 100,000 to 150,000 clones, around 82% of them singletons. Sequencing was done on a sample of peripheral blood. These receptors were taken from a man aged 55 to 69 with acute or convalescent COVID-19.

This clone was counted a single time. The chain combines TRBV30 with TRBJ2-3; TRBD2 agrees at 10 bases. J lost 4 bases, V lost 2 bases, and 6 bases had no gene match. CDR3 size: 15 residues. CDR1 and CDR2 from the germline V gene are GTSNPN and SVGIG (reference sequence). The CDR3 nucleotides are TGTGCCTGGAGTCTGGGGAGCGGGGGGGCAGATACGCAGTATTTT. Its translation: CAWSLGSGGADTQYF.

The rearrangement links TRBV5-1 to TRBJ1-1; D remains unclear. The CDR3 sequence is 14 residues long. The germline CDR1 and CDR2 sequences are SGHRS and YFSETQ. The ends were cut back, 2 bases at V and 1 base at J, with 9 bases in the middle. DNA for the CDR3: TGCGCCAGCAGCTTACTCGAGGGGAACACTGAAGCTTTCTTT. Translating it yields CASSLLEGNTEAFF.

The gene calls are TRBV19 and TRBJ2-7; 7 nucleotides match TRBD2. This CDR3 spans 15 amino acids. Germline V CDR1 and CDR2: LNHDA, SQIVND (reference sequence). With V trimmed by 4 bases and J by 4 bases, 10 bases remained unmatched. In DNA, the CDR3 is TGTGCCAGTAGTACCGAGCGGGATTTAGTGTACGAGCAGTACTTC. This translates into CASSTERDLVYEQYF.

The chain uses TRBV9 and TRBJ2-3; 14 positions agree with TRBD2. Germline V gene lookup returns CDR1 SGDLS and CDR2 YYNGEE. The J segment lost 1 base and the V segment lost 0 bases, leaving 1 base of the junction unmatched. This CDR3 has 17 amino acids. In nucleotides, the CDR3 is TGTGCCAGCAGCGTAGAGGGACTAGCGGGAGGCACAGATACGCAGTATTTT. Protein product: CASSVEGLAGGTDTQYF.

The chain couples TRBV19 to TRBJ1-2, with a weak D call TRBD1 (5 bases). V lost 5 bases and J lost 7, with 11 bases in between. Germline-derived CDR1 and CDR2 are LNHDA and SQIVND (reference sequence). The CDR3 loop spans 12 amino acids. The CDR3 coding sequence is TGTGCCAGTAGTGCGACAGAGACTGGCTACACCTTC. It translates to CASSATETGYTF.

CDR3 residues: CASGRGQETQYF. The CDR3 region has the DNA TGTGCCAGCGGCCGCGGACAAGAGACCCAGTACTTC. V usage is TRBV6-5 and J usage is TRBJ2-5; no clear D. Germline assignment: CDR1 MNHEY and CDR2 SVGAGI. V lost 8 bases, J lost 2 bases, and 9 bases lay in between. This CDR3 has 12 amino acids.

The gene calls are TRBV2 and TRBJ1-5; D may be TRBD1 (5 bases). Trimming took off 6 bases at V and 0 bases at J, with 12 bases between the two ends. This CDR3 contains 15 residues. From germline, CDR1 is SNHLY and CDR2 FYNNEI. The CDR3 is CASRGGSHSNQPQHF. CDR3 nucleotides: TGTGCCAGCAGGGGGGGATCTCATAGCAATCAGCCCCAGCATTTT.

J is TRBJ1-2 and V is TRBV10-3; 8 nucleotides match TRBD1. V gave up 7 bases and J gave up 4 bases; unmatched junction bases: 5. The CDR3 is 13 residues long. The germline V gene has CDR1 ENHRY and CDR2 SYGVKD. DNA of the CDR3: TGTGCCATCACTCAGGACAGGGTCTATGGCTACACCTTC. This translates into CAITQDRVYGYTF.

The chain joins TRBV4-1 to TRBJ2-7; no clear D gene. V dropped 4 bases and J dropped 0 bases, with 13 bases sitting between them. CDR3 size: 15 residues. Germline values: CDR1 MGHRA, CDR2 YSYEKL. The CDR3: CASSRTTQSSYEQYF. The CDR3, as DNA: TGCGCCAGCAGCCGCACGACACAGAGCTCCTACGAGCAGTACTTC.

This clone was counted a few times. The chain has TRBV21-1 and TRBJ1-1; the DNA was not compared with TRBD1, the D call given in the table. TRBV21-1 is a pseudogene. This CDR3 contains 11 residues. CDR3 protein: CASTQGTEAFF. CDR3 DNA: TGTGCCAGCACCCAGGGCACTGAAGCTTTCTTT.

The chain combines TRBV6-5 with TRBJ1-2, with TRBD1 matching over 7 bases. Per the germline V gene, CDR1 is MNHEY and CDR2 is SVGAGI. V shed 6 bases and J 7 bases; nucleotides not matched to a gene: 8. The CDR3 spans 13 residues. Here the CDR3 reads CASSLGGGAGYTF. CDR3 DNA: TGTGCCAGCAGCCTTGGAGGGGGCGCTGGCTACACCTTC.

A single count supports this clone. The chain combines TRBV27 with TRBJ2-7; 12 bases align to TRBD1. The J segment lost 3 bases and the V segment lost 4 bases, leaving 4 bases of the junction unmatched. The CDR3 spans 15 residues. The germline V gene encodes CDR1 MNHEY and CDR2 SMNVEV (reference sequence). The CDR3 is CASSSRDRGLYEQYF. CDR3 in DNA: TGTGCCAGCAGTTCCCGGGACAGGGGGCTCTACGAGCAGTACTTC.

For the CDR3, the DNA is TGTGCCAGCAGTTTTGAGGGTTTAGTTGAAAAACTGTTTTTT. Protein sequence: CASSFEGLVEKLFF. The chain couples TRBV6-5 to TRBJ1-4, with D unresolved. This CDR3 has 14 residues. CDR1 MNHEY and CDR2 SVGAGI come from the germline V gene. The V end lost 4 bases, the J end lost 7 bases, and 13 bases lay between the germline ends.

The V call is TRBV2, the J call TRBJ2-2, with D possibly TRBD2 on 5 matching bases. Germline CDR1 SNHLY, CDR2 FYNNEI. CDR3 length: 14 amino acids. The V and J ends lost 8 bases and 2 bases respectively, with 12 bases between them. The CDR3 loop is CASSPGFNTGELFF. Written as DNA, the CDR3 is TGTGCCAGCTCGCCGGGATTTAACACCGGGGAGCTGTTTTTT.

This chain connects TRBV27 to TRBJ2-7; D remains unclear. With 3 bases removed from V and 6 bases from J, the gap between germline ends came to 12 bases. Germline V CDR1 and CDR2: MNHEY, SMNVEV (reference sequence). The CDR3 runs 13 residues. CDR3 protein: CASSFWRGSEQYF. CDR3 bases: TGTGCCAGCAGTTTCTGGCGCGGCAGCGAGCAGTACTTC.

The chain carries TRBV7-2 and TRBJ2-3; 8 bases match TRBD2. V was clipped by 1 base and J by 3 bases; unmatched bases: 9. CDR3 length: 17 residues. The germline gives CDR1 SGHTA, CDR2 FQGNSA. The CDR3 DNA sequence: TGTGCCAGCAGCTTAGTTCCCCTGGGCGGGGGGACAGATACGCAGTATTTT. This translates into CASSLVPLGGGTDTQYF. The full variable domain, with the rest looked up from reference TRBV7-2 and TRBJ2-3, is GAGVSQSPSNKVTEKGKDVELRCDPISGHTALYWYRQSLGQGLEFLIYFQGNSAPDKSGLPSDRFSAERTGGSVSTLTIQRTQQEDSAVYLCASSLVPLGGGTDTQYFGPGTRLTVL.

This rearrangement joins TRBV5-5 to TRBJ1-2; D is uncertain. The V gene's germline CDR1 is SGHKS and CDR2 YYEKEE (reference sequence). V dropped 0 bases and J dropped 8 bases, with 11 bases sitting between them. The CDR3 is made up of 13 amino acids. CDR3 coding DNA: TGTGCCAGCAGCTTGGACTCGCCGAGAGGCTACACCTTC. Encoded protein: CASSLDSPRGYTF.

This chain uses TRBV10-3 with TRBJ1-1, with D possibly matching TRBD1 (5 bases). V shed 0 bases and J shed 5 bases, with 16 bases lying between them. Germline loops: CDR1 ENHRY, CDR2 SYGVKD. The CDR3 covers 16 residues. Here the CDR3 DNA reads TGTGCCATCAGTGAGTCTGGCGAAAGGGGTAGGACTGAAGCTTTCTTT. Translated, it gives CAISESGERGRTEAFF.

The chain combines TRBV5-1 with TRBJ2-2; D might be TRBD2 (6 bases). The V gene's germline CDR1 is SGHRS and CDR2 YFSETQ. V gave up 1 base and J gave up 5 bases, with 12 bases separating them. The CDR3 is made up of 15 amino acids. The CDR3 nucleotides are TGCGCCAGCAGCTTGTCGGGAGTGGGGACCGGGGAGCTGTTTTTT. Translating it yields CASSLSGVGTGELFF.

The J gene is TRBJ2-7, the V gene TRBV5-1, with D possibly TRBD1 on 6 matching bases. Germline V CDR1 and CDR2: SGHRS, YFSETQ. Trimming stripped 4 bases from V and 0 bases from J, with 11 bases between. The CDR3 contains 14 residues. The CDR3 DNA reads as TGCGCCAGCAGCCTTAGGACAGCCTCCTACGAGCAGTACTTC. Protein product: CASSLRTASYEQYF.

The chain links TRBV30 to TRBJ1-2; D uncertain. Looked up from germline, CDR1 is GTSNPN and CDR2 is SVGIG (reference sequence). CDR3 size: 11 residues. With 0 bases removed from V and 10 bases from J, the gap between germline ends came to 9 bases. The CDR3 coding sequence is TGTGCCTGGAGTGTCGGGGTAGTCTACACCTTC. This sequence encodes CAWSVGVVYTF.

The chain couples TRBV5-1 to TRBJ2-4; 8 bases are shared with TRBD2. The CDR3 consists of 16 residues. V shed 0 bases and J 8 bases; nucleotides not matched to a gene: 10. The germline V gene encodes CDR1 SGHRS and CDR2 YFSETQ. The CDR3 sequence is CASSLGPTGGEHIQYF. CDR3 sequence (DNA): TGCGCCAGCAGCTTGGGCCCAACGGGAGGGGAACACATTCAGTACTTC.

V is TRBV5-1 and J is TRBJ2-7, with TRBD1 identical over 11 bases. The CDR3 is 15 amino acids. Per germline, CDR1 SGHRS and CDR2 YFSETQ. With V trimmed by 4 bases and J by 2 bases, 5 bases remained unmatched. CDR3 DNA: TGCGCCAGCAGCGGCGGGACAGGGGGGACCTACGAGCAGTACTTC. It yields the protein CASSGGTGGTYEQYF.

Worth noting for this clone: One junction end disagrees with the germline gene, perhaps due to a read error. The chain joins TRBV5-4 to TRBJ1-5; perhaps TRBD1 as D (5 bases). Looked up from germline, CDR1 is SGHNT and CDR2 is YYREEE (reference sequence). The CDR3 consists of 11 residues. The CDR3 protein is CPWGGVQPQHF. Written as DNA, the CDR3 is TGCCCATGGGGGGGGGTGCAGCCCCAGCATTTT.

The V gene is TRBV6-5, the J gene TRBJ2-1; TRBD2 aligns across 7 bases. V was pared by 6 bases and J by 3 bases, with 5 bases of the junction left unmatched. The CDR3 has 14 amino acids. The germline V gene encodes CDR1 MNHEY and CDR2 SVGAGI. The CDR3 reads CASRISGDYNEQFF. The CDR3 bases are TGTGCCAGCAGGATCAGCGGGGACTACAATGAGCAGTTCTTC.

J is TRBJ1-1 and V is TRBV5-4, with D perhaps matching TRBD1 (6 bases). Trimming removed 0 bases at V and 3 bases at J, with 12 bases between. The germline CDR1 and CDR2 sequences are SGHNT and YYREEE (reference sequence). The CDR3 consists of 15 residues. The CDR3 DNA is TGTGCCAGCAGCTTGGGCCCCAGGGGAGACACTGAAGCTTTCTTT. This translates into CASSLGPRGDTEAFF.

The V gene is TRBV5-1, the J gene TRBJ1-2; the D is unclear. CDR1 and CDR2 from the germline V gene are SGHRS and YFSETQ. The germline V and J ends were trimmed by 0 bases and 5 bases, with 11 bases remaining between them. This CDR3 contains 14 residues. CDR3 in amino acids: CASSLESMRYGYTF. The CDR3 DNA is TGCGCCAGCAGCTTGGAGAGTATGCGGTATGGCTACACCTTC.